A selection of T cell receptor beta chains follows, all from one sample in a study of cytomegalovirus exposure and HLA in healthy donors. Only in-frame clones appear in the TCRdb table, and some are missing; sequencing was by immunoSEQ multiplex PCR. The top ten hold about 0.8% of the sample, which has some 330,000 clones, about nine tenths seen once. The material sequenced was PBMCs. These receptors all come from a woman aged 18-29 years in good health and CMV-seronegative. CDR3s include the opening cysteine and the closing phenylalanine or tryptophan. The order of the fields is V gene, J gene, clone size, D gene, CDR3 DNA, CDR3 protein. The D gene is left open where the match is weak. Some rows have no size entry. The others give once, few or many, or a class for an expanded clone.

>TRBV27|TRBJ2-7|once|NA
TGTGCCAGCAGTTTCTTGTTGGGTCAGGGGGGACGAGAGCAGTACTTC
CASSFLLGQGGREQYF
>TRBV6-5|TRBJ2-5|NA|TRBD2
TGTGCCAGCAGTTTTGCGGGAGTGGAGACCCAGTACTTC
CASSFAGVETQYF
>TRBV10-3|TRBJ2-4|NA|TRBD1
TGTGCCACCAGGACAGGGAGCCGTACCAAAAACATTCAGTACTTC
CATRTGSRTKNIQYF
>TRBV5-1|TRBJ2-5|NA|TRBD2
TGCGCCAGCAGCTTGGCGGGAGGAGGCGAGACCCAGTACTTC
CASSLAGGGETQYF
>TRBV15|TRBJ1-5|NA|TRBD1
TGTGCCACCAGCAGCACAGGGGAAGGCAATCAGCCCCAGCATTTT
CATSSTGEGNQPQHF
>TRBV9|TRBJ2-3|NA|NA
TGTGCCAGCAGCGTAGCGGGGATGACAGATACGCAGTATTTT
CASSVAGMTDTQYF
>TRBV7-3|TRBJ1-1|NA|TRBD1
TGTGCCAGCAGCCCGGGACAGGGGAGGACTGAAGCTTTCTTT
CASSPGQGRTEAFF
>TRBV7-3|TRBJ2-5|NA|TRBD2
TGTGCCAGCAGCCCGCTAGCGGGAGCGGGAGAGACCCAGTACTTC
CASSPLAGAGETQYF
>TRBV6-5|TRBJ2-7|NA|TRBD1
TGTGCCAGCAGTTACACTACAGGGGTTAGTTTTTACGAGCAGTACTTC
CASSYTTGVSFYEQYF
>TRBV5-1|TRBJ2-7|NA|NA
TGCGCCAGCAGCTTGGTGTCGGGGATCGCCTACGAGCAGTACTTC
CASSLVSGIAYEQYF
>TRBV27|TRBJ1-1|NA|NA
TGTGCCAGCAGTCAAGGGGGAAACACTGAAGCTTTCTTT
CASSQGGNTEAFF
>TRBV4-1|TRBJ2-7|NA|TRBD1
TGCGCCAGCAGCCAAGTTAAACCGGGACAGGGTAACTCCTACGAGCAGTACTTC
CASSQVKPGQGNSYEQYF
>TRBV9|TRBJ2-7|NA|TRBD2
TGTGCCAGCAGCCCTAGAGGGGACTATTCAACCTACGAGCAGTACTTC
CASSPRGDYSTYEQYF
>TRBV2|TRBJ2-5|NA|NA
TGTGCCAGCAGTGATGGAGTTTCGCAGACCCAGTACTTC
CASSDGVSQTQYF
>TRBV9|TRBJ2-5|NA|NA
TGTGCCAGCAGCACATCCGAGGGCGTGGTCCAAGAGACCCAGTACTTC
CASSTSEGVVQETQYF
>TRBV19|TRBJ2-2|NA|TRBD2
TGTGCCAGTAACGGGGGGTCGGGCACCGGGGAGCTGTTTTTT
CASNGGSGTGELFF
>TRBV6-1|TRBJ2-7|once|NA
TGTGCCAGCAGTGAAGTTCCTGGGGTAGCGGTCGGGGCTTACGAGCAGTACTTC
CASSEVPGVAVGAYEQYF
>TRBV27|TRBJ2-5|once|NA
TGTGCCAGCAAGGACAGCCAAGAGACCCAGTACTTC
CASKDSQETQYF
>TRBV9|TRBJ2-1|few|NA
TGTGCCAGCAGCGCCTATAACAATGAGCAGTTCTTC
CASSAYNNEQFF
>TRBV9|TRBJ1-1|NA|TRBD1
TGTGCCAGCAGCGTAGAGGACAGGGGGAACACTGAAGCTTTCTTT
CASSVEDRGNTEAFF
>TRBV9|TRBJ1-2|once|NA
TGTGCCAGCAGCGTAGTAGGGGCCTGGCATGGCTACACCTTC
CASSVVGAWHGYTF
>TRBV5-6|TRBJ2-7|NA|NA
TGTGCCAGCAGCCCCCGGGGGGCTGGGGAGCAGTACTTC
CASSPRGAGEQYF
>TRBV15|TRBJ2-5|NA|TRBD2
TGTGCCACCAGCAGATATGGGCGCGCGGGAGCCGAGACCCAGTACTTC
CATSRYGRAGAETQYF
>TRBV28|TRBJ1-1|NA|NA
TGTGCCAGCCAAAAACAGGACAGCCTCATGAACACTGAAGCTTTCTTT
CASQKQDSLMNTEAFF
>TRBV7-8|TRBJ2-1|NA|TRBD1
TGTGCCAGCAGCCGAATATACAGGGGGCGGAATGAGCAGTTCTTC
CASSRIYRGRNEQFF
>TRBV6-1|TRBJ1-1|NA|TRBD1
TGTGCCAGCAACGACAGGGGGTTGAACACTGAAGCTTTCTTT
CASNDRGLNTEAFF
>TRBV5-4|TRBJ2-3|NA|TRBD1
TGTGCCAGCAAACCACAGGGGGGCACAGATACGCAGTATTTT
CASKPQGGTDTQYF
>TRBV4-1|TRBJ2-5|NA|TRBD2
TGCGCCAGCAGATTCTTACTAGCGGAGATGGAAGAGACCCAGTACTTC
CASRFLLAEMEETQYF
>TRBV2|TRBJ1-5|NA|NA
TGTGCCAGCAGAATGGGGCGGGACGATCAGCCCCAGCATTTT
CASRMGRDDQPQHF
>TRBV11-3|TRBJ1-3|NA|NA
TGTGCCAGCAGCTTAGGGGCTTTCTCTGGAAACACCATATATTTT
CASSLGAFSGNTIYF
>TRBV4-1|TRBJ2-7|NA|TRBD2
TGCGCCAGCAGCCGGACACTAGCGGGGCGCTCCTACGAGCAGTACTTC
CASSRTLAGRSYEQYF
>TRBV4-3|TRBJ1-1|NA|NA
TGCGCCAGCAGCCAAGCTACAGGGCGGACTGAAGCTTTCTTT
CASSQATGRTEAFF
>TRBV4-3|TRBJ2-2|NA|TRBD1
TGCGCCAGCAGCCAAGAAGGGACAGGGCTCGGGGAGCTGTTTTTT
CASSQEGTGLGELFF
>TRBV5-1|TRBJ1-1|NA|NA
TGCGCCAGCGCTGTCGGGAACACTAACACTGAAGCTTTCTTT
CASAVGNTNTEAFF
>TRBV2|TRBJ2-7|NA|NA
TGTGCCAGCAGTGGGGGGGAGGCCTACGAGCAGTACTTC
CASSGGEAYEQYF
>TRBV18|TRBJ1-2|NA|TRBD1
TGTGCCAGCTCACCACGGAGAGGGGGCGATAATGGCTACACCTTC
CASSPRRGGDNGYTF
>TRBV7-9|TRBJ2-7|few|TRBD1
TGTGCCAGCAGCCCTCCCGGGACAGGAGGTTACGAGCAGTACTTC
CASSPPGTGGYEQYF
>TRBV5-1|TRBJ2-1|NA|TRBD1
TGCGCCAGCATCCCCGGGACAGCGTCAGGGGATGAGCAGTTCTTC
CASIPGTASGDEQFF
>TRBV9|TRBJ1-2|NA|NA
TGTGCCAGCAGCGAAAGTCAGGCTCCCTATGGCTACACCTTC
CASSESQAPYGYTF
>TRBV2|TRBJ2-5|NA|NA
TGTGCCAGCAGTGAAGAGTCAGTCTCCGGGGAGACCCAGTACTTC
CASSEESVSGETQYF
>TRBV7-2|TRBJ1-2|once|NA
TGTGCCAGCAGCCCCAGGGTGGGGGCGCGATGGAAGGATGGCTACACCTTC
CASSPRVGARWKDGYTF
>TRBV28|TRBJ2-7|NA|NA
TGTGCCAGCAGTACTCCCTTCGAAAGGGGCGCTTCCGAGCAGTACTTC
CASSTPFERGASEQYF